These 5 T cell receptor beta chains share one sample of origin, sequenced in a study of blood T cell repertoires in COVID-19. TCRdb keeps only in-frame clones here, not all; method: immunoSEQ multiplex PCR. Of around 150,000 clones in the sample, around 73% were seen once. Sequencing input: peripheral blood. The source of these receptors is a man aged 55 to 69 who had recovered from COVID-19.

The sample holds many counts of this clone. CDR3 in amino acids: CASSLAGVKLFF. The CDR3 bases are TGTGCCAGCAGTTTAGCCGGGGTCAAACTGTTTTTT. The chain joins TRBV12-3 or TRBV12-4 to TRBJ1-4; D is unclear. This CDR3 contains 12 residues. V lost 0 bases and J 11 bases, leaving 7 bases between the germline ends.

J is TRBJ2-7 and V is TRBV29-1, with a weak D call TRBD1 (5 bases). Germline CDR1 SQVTM, CDR2 ANQGSEA. The V gene lost 1 base and the J gene lost 6 bases, with 13 bases spanning the gap. The CDR3 is 13 amino acids. The CDR3 sequence is CSVEGAIRGEQYF. Here the CDR3 DNA reads TGCAGCGTTGAAGGGGCCATAAGGGGCGAGCAGTACTTC.

The rearrangement links TRBV4-1 to TRBJ2-1; D possibly corresponds to TRBD2 (6 bases). The CDR3 runs 15 residues. CDR1 and CDR2 from the germline V gene are MGHRA and YSYEKL. The V gene lost 0 bases and the J gene lost 6 bases, with 12 bases spanning the gap. The DNA for the CDR3 is TGCGCCAGCAGCCAAGATTCGAGACTAGGCAATGAGCAGTTCTTC. Amino acid sequence: CASSQDSRLGNEQFF.

The chain has TRBV6-4 and TRBJ2-1, with D possibly matching TRBD2 (6 bases). Deletions cut 3 bases from V and 5 bases from J, with 20 bases between. Germline V gene lookup returns CDR1 MRHNA and CDR2 SNTAGT. This CDR3 is 17 amino acids long. The CDR3 coding sequence is TGTGCCAGCAGTGAGCCCCTAGGTGGGCGGGGACACAATGAGCAGTTCTTC. Translating gives CASSEPLGGRGHNEQFF.

A few counts support this clone. The chain uses TRBV9 and TRBJ1-4, with a possible D match to TRBD1 (5 bases). Per the germline V gene, CDR1 is SGDLS and CDR2 is YYNGEE. Trimming cost V 0 bases and J 7 bases, with 13 bases left between them. The CDR3 consists of 15 residues. CDR3 sequence: CASSVAAGFGEKLFF. The CDR3, as DNA: TGTGCCAGCAGCGTAGCGGCAGGGTTCGGTGAAAAACTGTTTTTT.